The 18 T cell receptor beta chains presented below share a single source sample, sequenced in a study of CD8 T cells in Susac syndrome. Reverse transcription of about 0.5 to 1 ug RNA was carried out with random hexamers. TCRdb used MiXCR to reprocess the immunoSEQ multiplex PCR reads, holding one entry per CDR3 protein. The sample has some 180,000 distinct CDR3 sequences; approximately 93% are singletons. The sample taken for sequencing was CD4+ T cells from PBMCs. The receptor source for this set is a human donor in good health.

This chain links TRBV4-3 with TRBJ2-1; D might be TRBD1 or TRBD2, each matching 5 bases. V was shortened by 0 bases and J by 8 bases, with 17 bases between the two germline ends. This CDR3 has 16 amino acids. In germline, CDR1 is LGHNA, CDR2 YSLEER. CDR3 bases: TGCGCCAGCAGCCAAGATTTGGGGAAGGGGCGGGATGAGCAGTTCTTC. Protein: CASSQDLGKGRDEQFF.

With regard to this clonotype: The junction departs from germline at one end; a sequencing error may be responsible. For the CDR3, the DNA is TGTGCCACCAGTACTACCGCGAGACCTCTCCGCGGGGGTCCTAAGATGGGGCAGTATTTT. Residues: CATSTTARPLRGGPKMGQYF. This chain uses TRBV6-2 or TRBV6-3 with TRBJ2-3; 7 nucleotides agree with TRBD2. This CDR3 region has 20 residues. Germline V lookup: CDR1 MNHEY, CDR2 SVGEGT.

The chain joins TRBV29-1 to TRBJ2-1; D is perhaps TRBD1 (6 bases). The CDR3 loop spans 12 amino acids. Looked up from germline, CDR1 is SQVTM and CDR2 is ANQGSEA. Trimming took 7 bases from V and 7 from J, leaving 14 bases between them. The CDR3: CSAQTGPNEQFF. The CDR3 DNA is TGCAGCGCACAGACAGGACCGAATGAGCAGTTCTTC.

The genes are TRBV20-1 and TRBJ1-1, with 7 nucleotides matching TRBD1. The CDR3 is 15 amino acids. V gave up 5 bases and J gave up 4 bases; unmatched junction bases: 13. In germline, CDR1 is DFQATT, CDR2 SNEGSKA (reference sequence). CDR3 in amino acids: CSARQGGEVGTEAFF. DNA for the CDR3: TGCAGTGCTCGACAGGGTGGGGAGGTGGGCACTGAAGCTTTCTTT.

The chain has TRBV20-1 and TRBJ2-5; the D is unclear. Germline V gene data show CDR1 as DFQATT and CDR2 as SNEGSKA (reference sequence). The V gene lost 6 bases and the J gene lost 3 bases, with 17 bases spanning the gap. This CDR3 has 14 amino acids. CDR3 in amino acids: CSAPNRKGEETQYF. The CDR3 DNA reads as TGCAGTGCACCTAACCGAAAAGGCGAAGAGACCCAGTACTTC.

As DNA, the CDR3 is TGTGCCAGCAGCTTGACTAGCGGGGCAGATACGCAGTATTTT. As protein: CASSLTSGADTQYF. The V gene is TRBV2, the J gene TRBJ2-3, with 11 nucleotides matching TRBD2. The germline V gene encodes CDR1 SNHLY and CDR2 FYNNEI. The ends lost 6 bases at V and 4 bases at J; junction bases unmatched: 3. CDR3 length: 14 amino acids. Based on the CDR3 plus reference TRBV2 and TRBJ2-3, the full variable domain is EPEVTQTPSHQVTQMGQEVILRCVPISNHLYFYWYRQILGQKVEFLVSFYNNEISEKSEIFDDQFSVERPDGSNFTLKIRSTKLEDSAMYFCASSLTSGADTQYFGPGTRLTVL.

CDR3 nucleotides: TGTGCCAGCAGCTCCGAAGGAAACACCATATATTTT. It translates to CASSSEGNTIYF. This rearrangement joins TRBV7-9 to TRBJ1-3, with D hard to call. Germline loops: CDR1 SEHNR, CDR2 FQNEAQ (reference sequence). Trimming removed 4 bases from V and 4 bases from J, with 5 bases in between. The CDR3 length is 12 residues.

The chain employs TRBV4-2 and TRBJ1-1; a weak D match, TRBD1 (6 bases). This CDR3 contains 16 residues. V was shortened by 4 bases and J by 3 bases, with 18 bases between the two germline ends. Germline V gene lookup returns CDR1 LGHNA and CDR2 YNFKEQ. As DNA, the CDR3 is TGTGCCAGCAGCCCTGAGGGAACAGGGAGGGACACTGAAGCTTTCTTT. It is translated as CASSPEGTGRDTEAFF.

This chain joins TRBV23-1 and TRBJ2-1; D is possibly TRBD1 or TRBD2 (6 bases each). TRBV23-1 is designated an ORF whose function remains uncertain. This CDR3 contains 13 residues. V was shortened by 3 bases and J by 13 bases, with 16 bases between the two germline ends. The CDR3: CASSHRKGGEQFF. The CDR3 DNA sequence: TGCGCCAGCAGTCACCGGAAGGGGGGTGAACAGTTCTTC.

The V and J genes are TRBV7-2 and TRBJ1-1; D might be TRBD1 (5 bases). CDR3 length equals 15 residues. The ends were cut back, 3 bases at V and 4 bases at J, with 15 bases in the middle. Per germline, CDR1 SGHTA and CDR2 FQGNSA. CDR3 bases: TGTGCCAGCAGCTTGCCGGGACCTAAGGGCACTGAAGCTTTCTTT. It is translated as CASSLPGPKGTEAFF.

V is TRBV29-1 and J is TRBJ2-2; D gene unclear. The CDR3 length is 13 residues. Trimming stripped 4 bases from V and 2 bases from J, with 8 bases between. Looked up from germline, CDR1 is SQVTM and CDR2 is ANQGSEA. CDR3: CSVVRPNTGELFF. CDR3 sequence (DNA): TGCAGCGTTGTTCGACCAAACACCGGGGAGCTGTTTTTT.

This sequence joins TRBV19 and TRBJ1-3, with no clear D. The length of the CDR3 is 12 residues. V lost 7 bases and J lost 2, with 6 bases in between. Germline CDR1 and CDR2: LNHDA and SQIVND (reference sequence). CDR3 amino acids: CASNSAGNTIYF. The CDR3 DNA follows: TGTGCCAGTAATAGCGCTGGAAACACCATATATTTT.

The V and J genes are TRBV29-1 and TRBJ1-1; perhaps TRBD1 as D (6 bases). The CDR3 is 10 residues long. The germline V gene has CDR1 SQVTM and CDR2 ANQGSEA. Trimming removed 8 bases from V and 10 bases from J, with 14 bases in between. The CDR3 sequence is CSTYQGGAFF. CDR3 coding DNA: TGCAGCACTTACCAAGGGGGAGCTTTCTTT.

This chain connects TRBV30 to TRBJ2-7, with 8 bases identical to TRBD1. J lost 1 base, V lost 5 bases, and 7 bases had no gene match. This CDR3 has 14 amino acids. Germline values: CDR1 GTSNPN, CDR2 SVGIG (reference sequence). CDR3 in DNA: TGTGCCTGGCGCCGGGACAGGCGTTCCTACGAGCAGTACTTC. Translating gives CAWRRDRRSYEQYF. Looking up the rest from reference TRBV30 and TRBJ2-7 gives the full variable domain: SQTIHQWPATLVQPVGSPLSLECTVEGTSNPNLYWYRQAAGRGLQLLFYSVGIGQISSEVPQNLSASRPQDRQFILSSKKLLLSDSGFYLCAWRRDRRSYEQYFGPGTRLTVT.

The V gene is TRBV20-1, the J gene TRBJ2-5; 7 bases match TRBD2. V lost 0 bases, J lost 5 bases, and 9 bases stayed unmatched. In germline, CDR1 is DFQATT, CDR2 SNEGSKA (reference sequence). The CDR3 is 15 residues long. The CDR3 region is CSARDLTKGGETQYF. CDR3 nucleotide sequence: TGCAGTGCTAGAGATCTAACAAAGGGAGGGGAGACCCAGTACTTC.

J is TRBJ2-3 and V is TRBV28; D gene unclear. Germline V CDR1 and CDR2: MDHEN, SYDVKM. There are 12 residues in the CDR3. Deletions cut 7 bases from V and 6 bases from J, with 11 bases between. The CDR3 reads CASNDRTDTQYF. CDR3 in DNA: TGTGCCAGCAATGACCGTACTGATACGCAGTATTTT.

The gene calls are TRBV19 and TRBJ1-2; D is perhaps TRBD1 (5 bases). The CDR3 totals 15 residues. V was pared by 9 bases and J by 5 bases, with 22 bases between. CDR1 is LNHDA, CDR2 SQIVND, per germline (reference sequence). This CDR3 reads CASSETVFGRYGYTF. The CDR3 DNA sequence: TGTGCCAGCAGTGAGACAGTCTTCGGCCGGTATGGCTACACCTTC.

V usage is TRBV19 and J usage is TRBJ1-5, with a tentative D call TRBD1 (6 bases). Trimming took 3 bases from V and 3 from J, leaving 9 bases between them. CDR3 size: 14 residues. Germline V gene sequence: CDR1 LNHDA, CDR2 SQIVND (reference sequence). CDR3 in amino acids: CASSISGDNQPQHF. For the CDR3, the DNA is TGTGCCAGTAGTATTTCAGGGGACAATCAGCCCCAGCATTTT.